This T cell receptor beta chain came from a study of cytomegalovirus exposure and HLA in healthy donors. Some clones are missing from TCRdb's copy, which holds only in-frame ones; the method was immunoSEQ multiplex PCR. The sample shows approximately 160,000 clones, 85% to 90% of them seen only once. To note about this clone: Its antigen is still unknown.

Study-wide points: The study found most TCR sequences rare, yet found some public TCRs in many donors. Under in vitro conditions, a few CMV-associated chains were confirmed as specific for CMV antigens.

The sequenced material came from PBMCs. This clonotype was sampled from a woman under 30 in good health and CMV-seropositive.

CDR3 in amino acids: CASSITGAPGYTF. The CDR3 nucleotides read TGTGCCAGTAGTATCACAGGGGCGCCAGGCTACACCTTC. This rearrangement joins TRBV19 to TRBJ1-2; 7 nucleotides match TRBD1. Trimming removed 3 bases from V and 8 bases from J; junction bases left unmatched: 6. CDR3 length equals 13 residues. Germline lookup yields CDR1 LNHDA and CDR2 SQIVND (reference sequence).